This T cell receptor beta chain was sequenced for a study of OX40 agonist ivuxolimab in advanced cancers. Study results and caveats: Determination of antigen specificity was not performed for the expanded peripheral T cells.

As concerns this clone: Its antigen is as yet unknown.

V dropped 4 bases and J dropped 7 bases, with 8 bases sitting between them. From germline, CDR1 is MNHEY and CDR2 SMNVEV (reference sequence). The CDR3 is 13 amino acids. Profiling relied on immunoSEQ multiplex PCR, and the TCRdb table lists in-frame clones only, not all of them. The data show 37,000 or so clones, roughly 87% seen once. Sequenced material: CD4+ or CD8+ T cells sorted from blood, taken in a trial of the OX40 agonist ivuxolimab. This sequence was found in an adult with an advanced solid tumor such as melanoma, head and neck, liver or kidney cancer. The V gene is TRBV27, the J gene TRBJ1-6; D call uncertain. The CDR3 sequence is CASSSGRNSPLHF. In DNA form, the CDR3 reads TGTGCCAGCAGTTCCGGGAGGAATTCACCCCTCCACTTT.